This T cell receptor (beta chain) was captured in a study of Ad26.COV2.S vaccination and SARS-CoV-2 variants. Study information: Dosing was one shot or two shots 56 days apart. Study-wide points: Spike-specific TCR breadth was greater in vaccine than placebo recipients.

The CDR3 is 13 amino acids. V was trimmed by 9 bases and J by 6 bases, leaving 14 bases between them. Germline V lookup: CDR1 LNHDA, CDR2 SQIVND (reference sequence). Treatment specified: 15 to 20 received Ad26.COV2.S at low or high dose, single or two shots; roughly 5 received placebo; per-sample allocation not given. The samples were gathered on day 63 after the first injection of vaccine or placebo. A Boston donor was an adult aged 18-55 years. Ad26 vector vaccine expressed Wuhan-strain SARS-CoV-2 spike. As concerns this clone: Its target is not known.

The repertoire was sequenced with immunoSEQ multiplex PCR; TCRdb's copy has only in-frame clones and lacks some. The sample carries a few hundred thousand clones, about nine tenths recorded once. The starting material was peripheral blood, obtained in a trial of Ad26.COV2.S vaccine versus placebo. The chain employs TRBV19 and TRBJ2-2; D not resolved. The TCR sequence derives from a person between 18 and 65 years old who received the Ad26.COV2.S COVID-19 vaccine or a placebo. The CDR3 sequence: CASAYGGAGELFF. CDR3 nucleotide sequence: TGTGCCAGCGCTTATGGTGGTGCCGGGGAGCTGTTTTTT.